These 5 T cell receptor beta chains were sequenced from one sample in a study of blood T cell repertoires in COVID-19. Clones were read by immunoSEQ multiplex PCR, and TCRdb kept only the in-frame ones, dropping some. Among 150,000 to 200,000 clones listed, 84% were seen once. The sample comprised PBMCs or T cells enriched from blood (not recorded which). These receptors originate from a man aged 50 to 60 who had recovered from COVID-19.

The chain recombines TRBV2 with TRBJ1-4; TRBD1 matches 9 bases. The CDR3 length is 13 residues. Germline CDR1 SNHLY, CDR2 FYNNEI. V gave up 6 bases and J gave up 6 bases; unmatched junction bases: 2. As DNA, the CDR3 is TGTGCCAGCAGAAGGACAGGGGATGAAAAACTGTTTTTT. It specifies CASRRTGDEKLFF.

The CDR3: CASSQQGAAGNQPQHF. CDR3 DNA sequence: TGTGCCAGCTCACAACAGGGGGCTGCCGGCAATCAGCCCCAGCATTTT. This rearrangement joins TRBV18 to TRBJ1-5, with 9 positions matching TRBD1. V lost 4 bases, J lost 2 bases, and 6 bases stayed unmatched. The CDR3 is made up of 16 amino acids. Per the germline V gene, CDR1 is KGHSH and CDR2 is LQKENI. Full variable domain (outside the CDR3, taken from reference TRBV18 and TRBJ1-5): NAGVMQNPRHLVRRRGQEARLRCSPMKGHSHVYWYRQLPEEGLKFMVYLQKENIIDESGMPKERFSAEFPKEGPSILRIQQVVRGDSAAYFCASSQQGAAGNQPQHFGDGTRLSIL.

The rearrangement uses TRBV19 and TRBJ1-6; perhaps TRBD1 as D (5 bases). CDR1 and CDR2 from the germline V gene are LNHDA and SQIVND (reference sequence). Trimming cost V 3 bases and J 5 bases, with 14 bases left between them. The CDR3 consists of 16 residues. The CDR3 DNA follows: TGTGCCAGTAGTATTTATAGACAGACCAATAATTCACCCCTCCACTTT. It codes for CASSIYRQTNNSPLHF. Filled out from reference TRBV19 and TRBJ1-6, the complete variable domain reads DGGITQSPKYLFRKEGQNVTLSCEQNLNHDAMYWYRQDPGQGLRLIYYSQIVNDFQKGDIAEGYSVSREKKESFPLTVTSAQKNPTAFYLCASSIYRQTNNSPLHFGNGTRLTVT.

This chain connects TRBV5-1 to TRBJ2-2, with 9 bases aligning to TRBD2. The V gene end was trimmed by 8 bases and the J gene end by 4 bases; junction bases not matched to a gene: 6. The CDR3 spans 14 residues. Germline V lookup: CDR1 SGHRS, CDR2 YFSETQ. CDR3 coding DNA: TGCGCCAGTAGAAGCGGGGGGTCCACCGGGGAGCTGTTTTTT. Translated: CASRSGGSTGELFF.

V and J are TRBV19 and TRBJ2-7, with D unresolved. V lost 0 bases, J lost 0 bases, and 9 bases lay in between. The CDR3 length is 15 residues. CDR1 LNHDA and CDR2 SQIVND come from the germline V gene (reference sequence). Here the CDR3 reads CASSIEDKSSYEQYF. The CDR3 DNA reads TGTGCCAGTAGTATAGAAGACAAGAGCTCCTACGAGCAGTACTTC.